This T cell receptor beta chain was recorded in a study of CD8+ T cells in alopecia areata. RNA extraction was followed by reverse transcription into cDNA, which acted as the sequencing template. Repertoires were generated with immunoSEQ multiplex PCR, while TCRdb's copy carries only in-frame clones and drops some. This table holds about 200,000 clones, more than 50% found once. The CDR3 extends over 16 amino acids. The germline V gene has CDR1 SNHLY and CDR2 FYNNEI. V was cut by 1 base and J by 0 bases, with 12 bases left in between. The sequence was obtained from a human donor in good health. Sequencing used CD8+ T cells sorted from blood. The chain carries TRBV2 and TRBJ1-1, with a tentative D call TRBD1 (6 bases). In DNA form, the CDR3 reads TGTGCCAGCAGTGAAGAGGACAGTAAAATGAACACTGAAGCTTTCTTT. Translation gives CASSEEDSKMNTEAFF.